These 25 T cell receptor beta chains were all obtained from the same sample, sequenced in a study of blood T cell repertoires in COVID-19. TCRdb keeps only in-frame clones here, not all; method: immunoSEQ multiplex PCR. The data contain roughly 220,000 clones, around 86% of them singletons. The sequenced sample was PBMCs or T cells enriched from blood (not recorded which). The receptor source for this set is a woman between 40 and 50 years old with acute COVID-19.

With respect to this clone: This specimen includes other DNA sequences encoding the same CDR3. This sequence joins TRBV27 and TRBJ2-7; 7 bases are a match to TRBD2. The germline gives CDR1 MNHEY, CDR2 SMNVEV (reference sequence). Trimming at V came to 0 bases and at J to 3 bases, leaving 5 bases not matched to a gene. This CDR3 is 15 amino acids long. CDR3 loop: CASSLSGGSSYEQYF. The CDR3 nucleotides are TGTGCCAGCAGTTTATCTGGCGGGAGTAGCTACGAGCAGTACTTC.

This sequence joins TRBV4-1 and TRBJ1-5; D might be TRBD1 (6 bases). Trimming pared 3 bases from V and 0 bases from J, leaving 21 bases between. Germline V gene data show CDR1 as MGHRA and CDR2 as YSYEKL. This CDR3 spans 19 amino acids. CDR3 DNA: TGCGCCAGCAGCCAGTTAAAGGGGGACGGCCGTTATAGCAATCAGCCCCAGCATTTT. This sequence encodes CASSQLKGDGRYSNQPQHF.

This clone was observed a single time. V and J are TRBV7-2 and TRBJ2-7; TRBD2 aligns across 8 bases. This CDR3 comprises 14 residues. From germline, CDR1 is SGHTA and CDR2 FQGNSA. V shed 5 bases, J shed 5 bases, and the junction held 8 bases outside the gene matches. CDR3 region: CASSLSGTQNEQYF. The CDR3 coding sequence is TGTGCCAGCAGCCTTAGCGGGACTCAAAACGAGCAGTACTTC.

This clone came up a few times. This rearrangement joins TRBV27 to TRBJ2-7; 11 bases agree with TRBD1. The V gene's germline CDR1 is MNHEY and CDR2 SMNVEV (reference sequence). With 3 bases clipped from V and 2 bases from J, the junction kept 6 bases outside the gene matches. The CDR3 consists of 16 residues. CDR3 nucleotides: TGTGCCAGCAGTTTTGACCGGACAGGGGGCGCCTACGAGCAGTACTTC. Protein: CASSFDRTGGAYEQYF.

The J gene is TRBJ1-2, the V gene TRBV9; TRBD1 matches at 7 bases. J was trimmed by 3 bases and V by 0 bases; bases with no gene match: 5. Germline CDR1 is SGDLS and CDR2 is YYNGEE. CDR3 length: 15 amino acids. CDR3 coding DNA: TGTGCCAGCAGCGTAGGGGACAGTGGATACTATGGCTACACCTTC. This translates into CASSVGDSGYYGYTF.

This clone was detected only a few times. This chain uses TRBV5-5 with TRBJ2-4, with TRBD1 as a possible D gene (6 bases). V lost 4 bases and J lost 10, with 9 bases in between. Germline CDR1 reads SGHKS; CDR2 reads YYEKEE (reference sequence). The CDR3 runs 11 residues. CDR3 coding DNA: TGTGCCAGCAGCCTCGGACAGATTCAGTACTTC. Translating gives CASSLGQIQYF.

This clone was counted only a few times. The genes are TRBV9 and TRBJ2-1, with TRBD1 identical over 9 bases. The germline V gene has CDR1 SGDLS and CDR2 YYNGEE. Trimming at V came to 4 bases and at J to 3 bases, leaving 8 bases not matched to a gene. The CDR3 totals 16 residues. The CDR3 DNA sequence: TGTGCCAGCAGCCTGGGCAGGACAGGGGACTACAATGAGCAGTTCTTC. This encodes CASSLGRTGDYNEQFF. Variable domain in full (rest from reference TRBV9 and TRBJ2-1): DSGVTQTPKHLITATGQRVTLRCSPRSGDLSVYWYQQSLDQGLQFLIQYYNGEERAKGNILERFSAQQFPDLHSELNLSSLELGDSALYFCASSLGRTGDYNEQFFGPGTRLTVL.

V is TRBV4-2 and J is TRBJ1-2, with D possibly being TRBD1 (6 bases). The CDR3 is made up of 13 amino acids. The V and J ends lost 1 base and 13 bases respectively, with 16 bases between them. Germline V gives CDR1 LGHNA, CDR2 YNFKEQ. In DNA, the CDR3 is TGTGCCAGCAGCCAAGGTACCCAGGGGATTGTCACCTTC. This gives the protein CASSQGTQGIVTF.

The V gene is TRBV6-5, the J gene TRBJ1-2; D is perhaps TRBD1 (6 bases). The CDR3 has 15 residues. Germline V gene data show CDR1 as MNHEY and CDR2 as SVGAGI. The ends were cut back, 8 bases at V and 1 base at J, with 17 bases in the middle. For the CDR3, the DNA is TGTGCCAGCGGAGCAGGGGTGTCTGGTAACTATGGCTACACCTTC. This sequence encodes CASGAGVSGNYGYTF.

The chain carries TRBV28 and TRBJ2-7; D is unresolved. The V gene's germline CDR1 is MDHEN and CDR2 SYDVKM. The CDR3 spans 12 residues. V lost 6 bases and J lost 1, with 7 bases in between. The CDR3 DNA follows: TGTGCCAGCAGCTCACTTTCCTACGAGCAGTACTTC. Protein sequence: CASSSLSYEQYF.

The V and J genes are TRBV7-2 and TRBJ1-1; D not certain. The CDR3 length is 14 residues. The V end was cut by 4 bases, the J end by 1 base, with 10 bases between. Germline V gene sequence: CDR1 SGHTA, CDR2 FQGNSA. The CDR3 bases are TGTGCCAGCAGCTCACCGGACTGGAACACTGAAGCTTTCTTT. The encoded protein is CASSSPDWNTEAFF.

For this clone: Other DNA sequences in this sample translate to the same CDR3. The V gene is TRBV27, the J gene TRBJ1-3; D is unclear. This CDR3 has 13 amino acids. The germline V gene encodes CDR1 MNHEY and CDR2 SMNVEV (reference sequence). V lost 6 bases, J lost 0 bases, and 6 bases lay in between. The CDR3 DNA sequence: TGTGCCAGCAGGGGGAGCTCTGGAAACACCATATATTTT. As protein: CASRGSSGNTIYF.

This chain connects TRBV5-4 to TRBJ2-7; TRBD2 matches at 9 bases. Germline lookup yields CDR1 SGHNT and CDR2 YYREEE (reference sequence). V shed 5 bases, J shed 0 bases, and the junction held 0 bases outside the gene matches. There are 13 residues in the CDR3. CDR3 nucleotide sequence: TGTGCCAGCAGACTAGCGGGCTCCTACGAGCAGTACTTC. Its protein product is CASRLAGSYEQYF. Together with reference TRBV5-4 and TRBJ2-7, the CDR3 gives the full variable domain: ETGVTQSPTHLIKTRGQQVTLRCSSQSGHNTVSWYQQALGQGPQFIFQYYREEENGRGNFPPRFSGLQFPNYSSELNVNALELDDSALYLCASRLAGSYEQYFGPGTRLTVT.

This clone was seen at least ten times. The chain links TRBV4-1 to TRBJ2-7; D possibly corresponds to TRBD2 (6 bases). Germline CDR1 reads MGHRA; CDR2 reads YSYEKL. The CDR3 runs 13 residues. With 4 bases removed from V and 0 bases from J, the gap between germline ends came to 7 bases. The CDR3 sequence: CASSPGSSYEQYF. CDR3 nucleotide sequence: TGCGCCAGCAGCCCCGGGAGCTCCTACGAGCAGTACTTC.

The chain combines TRBV20-1 with TRBJ1-6, with 9 bases fitting TRBD1. CDR3 length: 15 residues. Germline-derived CDR1 and CDR2 are DFQATT and SNEGSKA (reference sequence). V was pared by 3 bases and J by 7 bases, with 7 bases of the junction left unmatched. The CDR3 coding sequence is TGCAGTGCTAGTGGCAACAGGGGGCAAAATTCACCCCTCCACTTT. This encodes CSASGNRGQNSPLHF.

The CDR3 nucleotides are TGTGCCAGCAGTCAACCTATGAACACTGAAGCTTTCTTT. Protein: CASSQPMNTEAFF. The V and J genes are TRBV28 and TRBJ1-1, with D hard to call. The CDR3 covers 13 residues. V was clipped by 5 bases and J by 0 bases, with 7 bases between them. Per germline, CDR1 MDHEN and CDR2 SYDVKM.

V and J are TRBV18 and TRBJ2-7; the match to TRBD2 covers 13 bases. The CDR3 is 17 residues long. Germline values: CDR1 KGHSH, CDR2 LQKENI. J was trimmed by 0 bases and V by 3 bases; bases with no gene match: 5. CDR3 region: CASSPKGLAGYSYEQYF. In DNA, the CDR3 is TGTGCCAGCTCACCTAAGGGACTAGCGGGATACTCCTACGAGCAGTACTTC.

The V and J genes are TRBV14 and TRBJ2-3; TRBD1 matches 7 bases. J lost 2 bases, V lost 4 bases, and 6 bases had no gene match. The CDR3 runs to 15 residues. Germline V gives CDR1 SGHDN, CDR2 FVKESK. In DNA form, the CDR3 reads TGTGCCAGCAGCCCCTTCGGGACAGACACAGATACGCAGTATTTT. It codes for CASSPFGTDTDTQYF.

V and J are TRBV6-1 and TRBJ1-3; 12 bases fit TRBD1. CDR1 and CDR2 (germline): MNHNS, SASEGT. Losses at the gene ends were 3 bases for V and 4 bases for J; bases not matched to a gene: 4. This CDR3 has 16 residues. CDR3 residues: CASSDGTGGRGNTIYF. The CDR3, as DNA: TGTGCCAGCAGTGACGGGACAGGGGGCAGGGGAAACACCATATATTTT.

The chain combines TRBV19 with TRBJ1-1, with 10 bases aligning to TRBD1. This CDR3 spans 17 amino acids. After removal of 4 bases from V and 2 bases from J, the junction contained 10 bases not matched to a gene. Germline V gene sequence: CDR1 LNHDA, CDR2 SQIVND (reference sequence). Written as DNA, the CDR3 is TGTGCCAGTAGTAGACGACAGGGGGCGACCATTAACACTGAAGCTTTCTTT. This gives the protein CASSRRQGATINTEAFF.

This clone has only one observation. The chain couples TRBV28 to TRBJ1-1; tentative D call: TRBD1 (5 bases). The germline V and J ends were trimmed by 3 bases and 1 base, with 9 bases remaining between them. CDR1 is MDHEN and CDR2 is SYDVKM in the germline V gene. CDR3 size: 14 residues. The CDR3, as DNA: TGTGCCAGCAGTTTGGGGGGAGGGAACACTGAAGCTTTCTTT. Translating gives CASSLGGGNTEAFF.

The J gene is TRBJ2-3, the V gene TRBV7-8; 14 nucleotides agree with TRBD2. Germline CDR1 reads SGHVS; CDR2 reads FQNEAQ. V lost 1 base and J lost 8; bases outside the gene matches: 5. This CDR3 spans 16 amino acids. CDR3: CASSLVGLAGVGTQYF. In nucleotides, the CDR3 is TGTGCCAGCAGCTTAGTGGGACTAGCGGGAGTCGGTACGCAGTATTTT.

As for this clone: At the DNA level, this CDR3 is encoded by other sequences in the same sample as well. V gene TRBV7-2 combines with J gene TRBJ2-7; D not certain. V was trimmed by 1 base and J by 0 bases, leaving 7 bases between them. The germline V gene encodes CDR1 SGHTA and CDR2 FQGNSA. CDR3 length: 14 amino acids. The CDR3 DNA reads as TGTGCCAGCAGCTTAGGTCTGAGCTCCTACGAGCAGTACTTC. It specifies CASSLGLSSYEQYF.

This chain uses TRBV11-1 with TRBJ2-1; 12 positions agree with TRBD2. Per the germline V gene, CDR1 is SGHAT and CDR2 is FQDESV (reference sequence). This CDR3 contains 15 residues. The J segment lost 9 bases and the V segment lost 4 bases, leaving 7 bases of the junction unmatched. CDR3 nucleotide sequence: TGTGCCAGCAGCTCGACTAGCGGGAGTTCCGGTGAGCAGTTCTTC. The encoded protein is CASSSTSGSSGEQFF. Supplemented by reference TRBV11-1 and TRBJ2-1, the full variable domain reads EAEVAQSPRYKITEKSQAVAFWCDPISGHATLYWYRQILGQGPELLVQFQDESVVDDSQLPKDRFSAERLKGVDSTLKIQPAELGDSAMYLCASSSTSGSSGEQFFGPGTRLTVL.

This clone occurred a few times. The chain is built from TRBV6-6 and TRBJ2-5, with 9 bases fitting TRBD2. Trimming took 6 bases from V and 5 from J; bases not matched to a gene: 19. CDR3 size: 18 residues. Germline V gene lookup returns CDR1 MNHNY and CDR2 SVGAGI (reference sequence). The CDR3 protein is CASRRNLGLANSGETQYF. CDR3 sequence (DNA): TGTGCCAGCAGGCGAAATCTGGGACTAGCTAATTCCGGGGAGACCCAGTACTTC.